This T cell receptor (beta chain) was sequenced for a study of blood T cell repertoires in COVID-19. Background on the study: Sample material is recorded as cDNA or gDNA derived from T cells, B-cell-depleted T cells, or PBMCs.

Germline loops: CDR1 MRHNA, CDR2 SNTAGT. The CDR3 sequence is 13 residues long. The V gene lost 6 bases and the J gene lost 6 bases, with 14 bases spanning the gap. TCRdb keeps only in-frame clones here, not all; method: immunoSEQ multiplex PCR. The repertoire consists of over 300,000 clones, with about 89% occurring once and the leading ten covering roughly 6.7%. Sequenced material: peripheral blood. The V gene is TRBV6-4, the J gene TRBJ1-1; D is uncertain. The clonotype was recovered from a man aged 18 to 35 who had recovered from COVID-19. The CDR3: CASRAARGAEAFF. The CDR3 nucleotides read TGTGCCAGCAGGGCGGCTCGCGGCGCTGAAGCTTTCTTT.